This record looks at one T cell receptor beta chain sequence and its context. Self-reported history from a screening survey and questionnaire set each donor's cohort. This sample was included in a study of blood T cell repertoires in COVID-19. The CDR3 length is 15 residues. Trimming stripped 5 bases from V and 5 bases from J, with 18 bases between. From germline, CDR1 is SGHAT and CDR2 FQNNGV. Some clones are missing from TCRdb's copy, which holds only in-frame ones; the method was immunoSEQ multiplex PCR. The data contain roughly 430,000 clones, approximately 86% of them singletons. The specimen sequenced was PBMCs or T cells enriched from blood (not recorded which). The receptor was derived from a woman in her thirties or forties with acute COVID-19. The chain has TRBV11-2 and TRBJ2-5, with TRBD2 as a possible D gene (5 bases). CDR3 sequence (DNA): TGTGCCAGCAGCGGAGGACTGGGCGCTCGGGAGACCCAGTACTTC. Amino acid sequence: CASSGGLGARETQYF.